A selection of T cell receptor beta chains follows, all from one sample in a study of blood T cell repertoires in COVID-19. Only in-frame clones appear in the TCRdb table, and some are missing; sequencing was by immunoSEQ multiplex PCR. Of more than 70,000 clones listed, roughly 80% are singletons. The sample consisted of peripheral blood. The receptor source for this set is a woman of 80 years or more with active or convalescent COVID-19. CDR3s include the opening cysteine and the closing phenylalanine or tryptophan. Fields, in order: D gene, clone size, J gene, V gene, CDR3 DNA, CDR3 protein. The D gene is left open where the match is weak. Clone size is given for some rows only: seen once, a few or many times, or a class if the clone is expanded.

-,-,TRBJ2-2,TRBV5-1,TGCGCCAGCAGCTTGGCGGGACAGAACACCGGGGAGCTGTTTTTT,CASSLAGQNTGELFF
-,-,TRBJ2-5,TRBV7-6,TGTGCCAGCAGCCTAAGGGGCCCGGGCCATACCCCTCCAGAGACCCAGTACTTC,CASSLRGPGHTPPETQYF
-,-,TRBJ2-3,TRBV1,TGCACCAGCAGCCAAGGGTTCGAGGATCCAGATACGCAGTATTTT,CTSSQGFEDPDTQYF
TRBD2,-,TRBJ2-7,TRBV4-1,TGCGCCAGCAGCCTGGGACTAGCGGGGATCTCCTACGAGCAGTACTTC,CASSLGLAGISYEQYF
-,-,TRBJ1-4,TRBV7-2,TGTGCCAGCAGCTTAATGCCGGGTAGTGAAAAACTGTTTTTT,CASSLMPGSEKLFF
TRBD1,once,TRBJ2-7,TRBV19,TGTGCCACCACCAGAGACAGGGAAGGCTCCTACGAGCAGTACTTC,CATTRDREGSYEQYF
TRBD1,-,TRBJ1-1,TRBV9,TGTGCCAGCAGCCCGGGACAGGGGGTCGGGGCTTTCTTT,CASSPGQGVGAFF
-,once,TRBJ2-6,TRBV21-1,TGTGCCAGCAGCAAATTACCATGCTTTAGGAGAGCTGGGGCCAACGTCCTGACTTTC,CASSKLPCFRRAGANVLTF
-,-,TRBJ2-1,TRBV19,TGTGCCAGTAGTATAGTGGGCGGGAAGGCTTACAATGAGCAGTTCTTC,CASSIVGGKAYNEQFF
-,-,TRBJ1-1,TRBV11-2,TGTGCCAGCCGCCCCCCGGGGGGGGAAGCAGCTTTCTTT,CASRPPGGEAAFF
-,-,TRBJ1-1,TRBV2,TGTGCCAGCAAAGCAGAAGGCCCTGGAACGGGAGCTTTCTTT,CASKAEGPGTGAFF
-,-,TRBJ2-7,TRBV4-3,TGCGCCAGCAGCCAGTCAGGGGCAAGCTACGAGCAGTACTTC,CASSQSGASYEQYF
TRBD2,-,TRBJ2-3,TRBV27,TGTGCCAGCAGTCCGCCGCTTAGCGGGGGGTGGTACACAGATACGCAGTATTTT,CASSPPLSGGWYTDTQYF
TRBD2,-,TRBJ2-1,TRBV7-9,TGTGCCAGCAGCTTAGTGGCGGGAGGCTCCTACAATGAGCAGTTCTTC,CASSLVAGGSYNEQFF
-,-,TRBJ2-1,TRBV7-3,TGTGCCAGCAGCGGATTAGGGAGGGACACCTACAATGAGCAGTTCTTC,CASSGLGRDTYNEQFF
-,-,TRBJ1-2,TRBV18,TGTGCCAGCTCACCGGGCCGCTCGGTGTCATCACAGGGTATTAATGGCTACACCTTC,CASSPGRSVSSQGINGYTF
-,-,TRBJ1-2,TRBV18,TGTGCCAGCTCACCATACAGGGAAAATGGCTACACCTTC,CASSPYRENGYTF
-,few,TRBJ1-3,TRBV11-2,TGTGCCAGCAGCCAGGCGGACAGCTCTGGAAACACCATATATTTT,CASSQADSSGNTIYF
-,-,TRBJ1-2,TRBV7-8,TGTGCCAGCAGCCAGGACTTCTGGGGCTACACCTTC,CASSQDFWGYTF
-,-,TRBJ1-1,TRBV30,TGTGCCTGGAGTAGGGGCGCTGAAGCTTTCTTT,CAWSRGAEAFF
TRBD1,-,TRBJ1-2,TRBV4-1,TGCGCCAGCAGCCCAACAGGACAGGGGAACTATGGCTACACCTTC,CASSPTGQGNYGYTF
-,once,TRBJ2-7,TRBV7-2,TGTGCCAGCAGCTTAGTGGGGGCGCTCTACGAGCAGTACTTC,CASSLVGALYEQYF
-,-,TRBJ1-6,TRBV24-1,TGTGCCACCAGTGATTCAAAAAGGGAGTTCCCCTATAATTCACCCCTCCACTTT,CATSDSKREFPYNSPLHF
-,-,TRBJ1-6,TRBV6-5,TGTGCCAGCAGCCGGGACACTGAAACATCACCCCTCCACTTT,CASSRDTETSPLHF
TRBD1,-,TRBJ2-5,TRBV5-4,TGTGCCAGCAGTCAACAGGGGGCCAGGGAGTCGGACCAGTACTTC,CASSQQGARESDQYF
-,-,TRBJ2-2,TRBV7-8,TGTGCCAGCAGCTTGGGGCAGCCGAACACCGGGGAGCTGTTTTTT,CASSLGQPNTGELFF
TRBD1,-,TRBJ2-1,TRBV5-1,TGCGCCAGCAGCTTAGACAGGGGATTGTCGTCCGATGAGCAGTTCTTC,CASSLDRGLSSDEQFF
TRBD1,-,TRBJ2-3,TRBV24-1,TGTGCCACCAGTGATTTCGGGACAGGCCGGATTGATACGCAGTATTTT,CATSDFGTGRIDTQYF
-,-,TRBJ2-2,TRBV2,TGTGCCAGCAGTGAAGAGCACACGGGCGGGGAGCTGTTTTTT,CASSEEHTGGELFF
TRBD1,-,TRBJ1-2,TRBV9,TGTGCCAGCAGCGTAGTCGCGAGAGCCGGGACAGGGAGGGTTGGCTACACCTTC,CASSVVARAGTGRVGYTF
-,-,TRBJ2-7,TRBV6-5,TGTGCCAGCAGTTACTCCAGGCCGGGGTGGGACGAGCAGTACTTC,CASSYSRPGWDEQYF
-,-,TRBJ1-1,TRBV21-1,TGTGCCAGCAGCACCAGAGGACAGGGCACTGAAGCTTTCTTT,CASSTRGQGTEAFF